This TCR beta chain was recorded in a study of CD8 T cells in ankylosing spondylitis. Regarding the study as a whole: Some of the motif variants had earlier been found in reactive arthritis patients' fluid and blood. Ankylosing spondylitis blood appeared to carry a characteristic TCR beta motif of roughly eight highly homologous variants. As reported, disease-linked clones showed significant enrichment in matched ankylosing spondylitis synovial fluid.

This clonotype was seen at least ten times. What it recognizes is unknown. A quantitative 5'-RACE method, one with molecular barcodes, was used to make TCR beta libraries. Each CDR3 protein is one row after TCRdb ran MiXCR on the 5' RACE reads. The repertoire holds 250,000 or so distinct CDR3 sequences, with about 24% as singletons. V was shortened by 0 bases and J by 13 bases, with 13 bases between the two germline ends. The germline gives CDR1 DFQATT, CDR2 SNEGSKA (reference sequence). This CDR3 spans 13 amino acids. The sequence came from a male donor with ankylosing spondylitis or in good health (not recorded which). The sequencing input was blood, either unsorted or a sorted T cell fraction (not recorded which). The gene calls are TRBV20-1 and TRBJ1-6; D possibly corresponds to TRBD1 (6 bases). Here the CDR3 DNA reads TGCAGTGCTAGAGATAGGGGGGTATTTCCCCTCCACTTT. It codes for CSARDRGVFPLHF.